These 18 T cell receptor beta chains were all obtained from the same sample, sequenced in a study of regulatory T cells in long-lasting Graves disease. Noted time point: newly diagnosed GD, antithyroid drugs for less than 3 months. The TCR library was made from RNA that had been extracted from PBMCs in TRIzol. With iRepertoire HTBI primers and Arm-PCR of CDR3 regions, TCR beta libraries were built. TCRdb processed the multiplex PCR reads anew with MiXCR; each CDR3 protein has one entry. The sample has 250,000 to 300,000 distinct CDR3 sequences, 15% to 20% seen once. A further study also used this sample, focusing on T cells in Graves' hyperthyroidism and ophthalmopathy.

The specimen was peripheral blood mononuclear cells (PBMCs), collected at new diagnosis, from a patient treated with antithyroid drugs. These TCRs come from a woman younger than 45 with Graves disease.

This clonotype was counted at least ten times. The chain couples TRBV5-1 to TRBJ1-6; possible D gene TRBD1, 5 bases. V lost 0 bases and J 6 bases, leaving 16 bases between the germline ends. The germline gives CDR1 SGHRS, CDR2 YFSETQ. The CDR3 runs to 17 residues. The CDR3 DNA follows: TGCGCCAGCAGCTTGGTTGGGCAGAGCGGGGGTAATTCACCCCTCCACTTT. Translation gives CASSLVGQSGGNSPLHF.

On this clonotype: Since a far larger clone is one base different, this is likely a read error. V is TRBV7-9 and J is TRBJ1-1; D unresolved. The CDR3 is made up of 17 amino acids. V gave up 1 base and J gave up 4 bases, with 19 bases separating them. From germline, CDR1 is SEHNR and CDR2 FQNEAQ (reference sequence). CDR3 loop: CASSLVAAVSGSTEAFF. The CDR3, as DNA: TGTGCCAGCAGCTTAGTAGCGGCAGTGTCTGGGAGCACTGAAGCTTTCTTT.

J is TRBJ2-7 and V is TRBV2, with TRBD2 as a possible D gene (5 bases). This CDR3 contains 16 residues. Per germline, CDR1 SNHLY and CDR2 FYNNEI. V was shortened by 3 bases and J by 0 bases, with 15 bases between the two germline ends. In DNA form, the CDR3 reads TGTGCCAGCAGTGAGAGGAGGTCTCCCGGCTCCTACGAGCAGTACTTC. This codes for CASSERRSPGSYEQYF.

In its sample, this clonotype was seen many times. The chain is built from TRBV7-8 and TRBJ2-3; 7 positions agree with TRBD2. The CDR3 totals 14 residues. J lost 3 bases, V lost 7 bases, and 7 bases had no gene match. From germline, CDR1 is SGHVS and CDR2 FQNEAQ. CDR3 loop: CASTGLVGTDTQYF. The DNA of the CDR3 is TGTGCCAGCACCGGACTAGTTGGGACAGATACGCAGTATTTT.

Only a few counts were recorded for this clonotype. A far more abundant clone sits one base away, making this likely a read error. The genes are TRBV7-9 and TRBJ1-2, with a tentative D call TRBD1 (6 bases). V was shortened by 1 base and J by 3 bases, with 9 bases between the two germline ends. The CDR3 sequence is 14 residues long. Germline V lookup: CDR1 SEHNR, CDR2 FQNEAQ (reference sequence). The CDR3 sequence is CASSLVGADYGYTF. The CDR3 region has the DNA TGTGCCAGCAGCTTAGTGGGGGCCGACTATGGCTACACCTTC.

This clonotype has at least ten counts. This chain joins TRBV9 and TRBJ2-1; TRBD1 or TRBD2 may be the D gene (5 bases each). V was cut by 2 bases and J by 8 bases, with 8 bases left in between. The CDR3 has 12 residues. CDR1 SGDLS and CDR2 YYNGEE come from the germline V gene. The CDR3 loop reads CASSVGDDEQFF. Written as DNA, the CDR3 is TGTGCCAGCAGCGTGGGGGACGATGAGCAGTTCTTC. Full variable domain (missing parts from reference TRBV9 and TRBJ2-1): DSGVTQTPKHLITATGQRVTLRCSPRSGDLSVYWYQQSLDQGLQFLIQYYNGEERAKGNILERFSAQQFPDLHSELNLSSLELGDSALYFCASSVGDDEQFFGPGTRLTVL.

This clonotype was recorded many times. CDR3 residues: CASSLRFEDLNTEAFF. The DNA of the CDR3 is TGTGCCAGCAGCTTGCGATTTGAGGACCTGAACACTGAAGCTTTCTTT. V gene TRBV5-6 combines with J gene TRBJ1-1; D gene ambiguous. Germline lookup yields CDR1 SGHDT and CDR2 YYEEEE. With 1 base removed from V and 0 bases from J, the gap between germline ends came to 13 bases. The CDR3 is made up of 16 amino acids.

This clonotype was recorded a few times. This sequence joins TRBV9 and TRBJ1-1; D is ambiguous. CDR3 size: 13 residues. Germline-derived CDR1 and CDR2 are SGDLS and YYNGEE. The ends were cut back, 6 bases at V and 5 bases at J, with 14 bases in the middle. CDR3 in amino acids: CASTGPRRTEAFF. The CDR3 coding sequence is TGTGCCAGCACCGGACCTCGGCGGACTGAAGCTTTCTTT.

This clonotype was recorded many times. The CDR3 protein is CASSQVPRHRGAFEQFF. The CDR3, as DNA: TGTGCCAGCAGCCAAGTACCCCGACACCGAGGGGCTTTTGAGCAGTTCTTC. The chain uses TRBV4-2 and TRBJ2-1; D tentatively reads TRBD1 or TRBD2 (5 bases each). Germline loops: CDR1 LGHNA, CDR2 YNFKEQ. V was cut by 1 base and J by 9 bases, with 22 bases left in between. The length of the CDR3 is 17 residues.

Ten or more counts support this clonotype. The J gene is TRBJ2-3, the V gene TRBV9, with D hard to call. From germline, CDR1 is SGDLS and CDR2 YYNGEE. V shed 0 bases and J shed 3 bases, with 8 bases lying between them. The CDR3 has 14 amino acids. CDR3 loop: CASSVGRQTDTQYF. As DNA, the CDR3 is TGTGCCAGCAGCGTAGGGCGCCAAACAGATACGCAGTATTTT. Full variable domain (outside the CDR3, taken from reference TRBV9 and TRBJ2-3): DSGVTQTPKHLITATGQRVTLRCSPRSGDLSVYWYQQSLDQGLQFLIQYYNGEERAKGNILERFSAQQFPDLHSELNLSSLELGDSALYFCASSVGRQTDTQYFGPGTRLTVL.

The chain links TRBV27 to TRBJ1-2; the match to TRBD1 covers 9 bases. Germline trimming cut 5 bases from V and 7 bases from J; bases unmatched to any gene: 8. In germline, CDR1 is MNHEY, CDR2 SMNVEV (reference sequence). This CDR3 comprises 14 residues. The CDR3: CASSGDRGWAGYTF. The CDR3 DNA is TGTGCCAGCAGTGGAGACAGGGGGTGGGCTGGCTACACCTTC.

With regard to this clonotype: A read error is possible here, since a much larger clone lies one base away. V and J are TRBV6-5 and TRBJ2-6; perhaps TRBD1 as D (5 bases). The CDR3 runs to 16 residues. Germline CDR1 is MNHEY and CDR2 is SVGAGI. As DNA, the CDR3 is TGTGCCAGCAGTTCCGACAGAATCTCTGGGGTCAACGTCCTGACTTTC. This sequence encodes CASSSDRISGVNVLTF.

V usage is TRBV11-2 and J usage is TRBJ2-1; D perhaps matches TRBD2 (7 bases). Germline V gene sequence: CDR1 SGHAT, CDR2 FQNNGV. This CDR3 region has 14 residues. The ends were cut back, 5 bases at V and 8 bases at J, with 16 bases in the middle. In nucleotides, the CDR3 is TGTGCCAGCAGCCCTGGGGGGGGGGCCTATGAGCAGTTCTTC. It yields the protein CASSPGGGAYEQFF.

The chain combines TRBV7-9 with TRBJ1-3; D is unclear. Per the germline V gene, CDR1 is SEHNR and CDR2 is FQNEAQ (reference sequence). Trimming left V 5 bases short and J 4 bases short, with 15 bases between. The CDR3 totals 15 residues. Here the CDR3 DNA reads TGTGCCAGCAGCGAACAACTTTCAGCCGGAAACACCATATATTTT. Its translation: CASSEQLSAGNTIYF.

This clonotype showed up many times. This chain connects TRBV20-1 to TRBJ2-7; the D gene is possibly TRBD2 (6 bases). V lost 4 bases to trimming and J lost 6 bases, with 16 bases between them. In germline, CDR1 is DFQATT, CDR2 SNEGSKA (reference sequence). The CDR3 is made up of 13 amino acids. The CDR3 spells CSATGTNGGEQYF. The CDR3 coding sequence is TGCAGTGCTACGGGGACGAACGGGGGCGAGCAGTACTTC.

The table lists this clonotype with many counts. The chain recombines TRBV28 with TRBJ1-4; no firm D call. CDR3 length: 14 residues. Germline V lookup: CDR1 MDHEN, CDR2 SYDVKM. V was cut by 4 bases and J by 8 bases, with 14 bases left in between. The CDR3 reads CASSSAGAGEKLFF. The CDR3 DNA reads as TGTGCCAGCAGTTCTGCCGGCGCGGGGGAAAAACTGTTTTTT.

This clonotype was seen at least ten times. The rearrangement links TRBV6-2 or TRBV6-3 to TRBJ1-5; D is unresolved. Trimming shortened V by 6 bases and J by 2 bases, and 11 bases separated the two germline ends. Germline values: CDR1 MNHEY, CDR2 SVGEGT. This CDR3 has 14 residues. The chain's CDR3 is CASSRPSGNQPQHF. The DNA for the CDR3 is TGTGCCAGCAGCCGTCCCAGTGGCAATCAGCCCCAGCATTTT.

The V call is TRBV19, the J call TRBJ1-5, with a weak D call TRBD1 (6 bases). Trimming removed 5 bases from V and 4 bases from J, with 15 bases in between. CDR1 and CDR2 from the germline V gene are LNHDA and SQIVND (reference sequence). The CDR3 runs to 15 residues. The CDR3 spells CASSRTGQLNQPQHF. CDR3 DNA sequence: TGTGCCAGTAGTCGAACAGGGCAACTGAATCAGCCCCAGCATTTT. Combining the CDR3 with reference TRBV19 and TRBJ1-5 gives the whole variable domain DGGITQSPKYLFRKEGQNVTLSCEQNLNHDAMYWYRQDPGQGLRLIYYSQIVNDFQKGDIAEGYSVSREKKESFPLTVTSAQKNPTAFYLCASSRTGQLNQPQHFGDGTRLSIL.